The following is a TCR beta chain sequence with its context. The antigen it binds to is not known. No base quality information exists; no much larger clone differs at one position. This entry is derived from a study of T cell repertoires and Cas9 in healthy adults (dated by TCRdb to 2016 to 2019). Regarding the research as a whole: SpCas9-reactive T cells were characterized for multi-effector potency, cytotoxicity and lineage determination within the CD4 and CD8 compartments. The study looked at preexisting T cell immunity to the Streptococcus pyogenes Cas9 nuclease (SpCas9), which is used in CRISPR gene editing. Broader findings and caveats from the paper: In vitro, the proliferation and function of SpCas9-reactive effector T cells were reported to be mitigated by SpCas9-reactive regulatory T cells.

Based on the germline V gene, the CDR1 and CDR2 sequences are SGHNT and YENEEA. From cysteine to phenylalanine, the CDR3 is 14 amino acids long. Here the CDR3 DNA is all that survives: 42 bases in frame from base 1. V lost 5 bases and J lost 5 bases, and the count of bases not matched to a germline gene is 7. All of the donors in the study were healthy humans. Receptor libraries were prepared by the immunoSEQ multiplex PCR assay. TCRdb's version of the immuneACCESS table is confined to in-frame rearrangements and falls short of the full clone set. An unresolved V gene accounts for under half of the shortfall where checked; the remainder is of unknown origin. Present in this sample are some 20,000 clones, roughly 89% of which were seen just once. Of the sample, 1.5% to 1.7% falls within the top ten clones.

The chain links TRBV11-3 with TRBJ2-7, with TRBD1 identical over 9 junction bases. This receptor was identified in a human donor in good health. The sample consisted of CD4+ effector T cells (CD127+, CD25-, CD137-, CD154-) from PBMCs; culture status not recorded. CDR3 sequence: CASSTRTGDHEQYF. Read as DNA, the sequence is TGTGCCAGCAGCACCAGGACAGGGGACCACGAGCAGTACTTC.